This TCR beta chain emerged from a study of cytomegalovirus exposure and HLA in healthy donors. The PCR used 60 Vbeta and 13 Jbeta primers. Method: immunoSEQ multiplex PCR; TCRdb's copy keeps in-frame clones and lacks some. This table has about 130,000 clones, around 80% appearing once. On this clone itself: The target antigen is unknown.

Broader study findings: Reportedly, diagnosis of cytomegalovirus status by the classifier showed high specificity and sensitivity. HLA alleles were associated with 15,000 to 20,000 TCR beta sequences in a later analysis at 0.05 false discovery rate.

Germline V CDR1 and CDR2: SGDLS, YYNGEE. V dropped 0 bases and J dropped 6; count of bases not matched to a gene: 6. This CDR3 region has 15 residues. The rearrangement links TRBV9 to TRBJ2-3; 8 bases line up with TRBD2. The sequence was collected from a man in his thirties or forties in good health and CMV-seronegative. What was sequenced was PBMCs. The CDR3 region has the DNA TGTGCCAGCAGCGTAGTATTAGCGGGATCGGATACGCAGTATTTT. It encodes CASSVVLAGSDTQYF.